Here is one T cell receptor beta chain with its context. The entry originates in a study of CD8 T cells in ankylosing spondylitis. TCRdb analysed the 5' RACE reads with MiXCR anew, one entry per CDR3 protein. The sample includes 230,000 or so distinct CDR3 sequences, 20% to 30% seen only once; the top ten take approximately 0.61%. The trim removed 3 bases at V and 5 bases at J, leaving 5 bases unmatched. CDR1 KGHDR and CDR2 SFDVKD come from the germline V gene. The CDR3 runs 14 residues. This TCR was recovered from a male donor with ankylosing spondylitis or in good health (not recorded which). The chain links TRBV24-1 to TRBJ2-7; 8 positions match TRBD1. The specimen was blood, either unsorted or a sorted T cell fraction (not recorded which). This chain's CDR3 is CATSDGQGVDEQYF. The CDR3 region has the DNA TGTGCCACCAGTGATGGACAGGGCGTCGACGAGCAGTACTTC.